Given below is one TCR beta chain in context. Assay: immunoSEQ multiplex PCR; the TCRdb copy retains only in-frame clones and omits some. The sample has about 390,000 clones; roughly nine tenths are singletons. Treatment here: some 20 received Ad26.COV2.S at low or high dose, single or two shots; about 5 received placebo; per-sample allocation not given. Sampling was done on day 63 after the first vaccine or placebo injection. This sample is drawn from a study of Ad26.COV2.S vaccination and SARS-CoV-2 variants. Study-wide background: Into the muscle, Ad26.COV2.S was dosed once or twice, 56 days apart.

Germline CDR1 SNHLY, CDR2 FYNNEI. The CDR3 extends over 16 amino acids. V shed 4 bases and J 5 bases; nucleotides not matched to a gene: 14. This sequence joins TRBV2 and TRBJ2-7, with 7 bases that match TRBD1. The sequence came from a person between 18 and 65 years old who received the Ad26.COV2.S COVID-19 vaccine or a placebo. Sequenced material: peripheral blood, taken in a trial of Ad26.COV2.S vaccine versus placebo. The CDR3 is CASSGQGSHHIHEQYF. The CDR3 DNA reads TGTGCCAGCAGTGGACAGGGAAGCCATCATATCCACGAGCAGTACTTC.